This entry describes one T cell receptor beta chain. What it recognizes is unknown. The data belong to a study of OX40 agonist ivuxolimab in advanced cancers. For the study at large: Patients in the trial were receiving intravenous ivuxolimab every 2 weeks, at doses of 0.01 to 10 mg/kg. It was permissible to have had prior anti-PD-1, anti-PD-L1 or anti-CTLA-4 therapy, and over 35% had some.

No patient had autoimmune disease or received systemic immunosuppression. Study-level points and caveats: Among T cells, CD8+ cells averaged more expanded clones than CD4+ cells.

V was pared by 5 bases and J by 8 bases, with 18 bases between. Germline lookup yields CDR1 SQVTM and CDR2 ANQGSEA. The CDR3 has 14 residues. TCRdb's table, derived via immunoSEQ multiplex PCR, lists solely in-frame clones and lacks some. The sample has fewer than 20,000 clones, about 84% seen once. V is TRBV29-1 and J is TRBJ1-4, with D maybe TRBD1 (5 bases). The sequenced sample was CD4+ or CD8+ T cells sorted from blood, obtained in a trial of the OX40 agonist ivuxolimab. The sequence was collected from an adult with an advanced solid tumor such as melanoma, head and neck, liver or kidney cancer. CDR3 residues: CSVTSRAHTEKLFF. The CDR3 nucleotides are TGCAGCGTTACGAGCAGGGCCCACACGGAAAAACTGTTTTTT. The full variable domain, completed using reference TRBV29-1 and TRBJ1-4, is SAVISQKPSRDICQRGTSLTIQCQVDSQVTMMFWYRQQPGQSLTLIATANQGSEATYESGFVIDKFPISRPNLTFSTLTVSNMSPEDSSIYLCSVTSRAHTEKLFFGSGTQLSVL.